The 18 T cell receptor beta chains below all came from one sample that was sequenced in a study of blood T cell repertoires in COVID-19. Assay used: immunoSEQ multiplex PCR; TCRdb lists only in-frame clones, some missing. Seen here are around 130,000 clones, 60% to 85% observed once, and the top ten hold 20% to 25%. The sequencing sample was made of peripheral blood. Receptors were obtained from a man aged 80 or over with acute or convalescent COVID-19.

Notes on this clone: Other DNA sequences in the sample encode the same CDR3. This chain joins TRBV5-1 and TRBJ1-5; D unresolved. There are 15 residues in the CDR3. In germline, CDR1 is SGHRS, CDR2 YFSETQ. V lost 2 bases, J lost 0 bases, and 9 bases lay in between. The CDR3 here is CASSLGGGSNQPQHF. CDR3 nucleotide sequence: TGCGCCAGCAGCTTAGGAGGAGGTAGCAATCAGCCCCAGCATTTT.

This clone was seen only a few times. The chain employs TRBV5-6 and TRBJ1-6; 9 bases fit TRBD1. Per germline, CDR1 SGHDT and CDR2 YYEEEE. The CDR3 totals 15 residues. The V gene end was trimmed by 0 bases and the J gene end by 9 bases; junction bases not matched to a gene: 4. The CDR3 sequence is CASSLGQGVGSPLHF. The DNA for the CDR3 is TGTGCCAGCAGCTTGGGACAGGGGGTTGGTTCACCCCTCCACTTT.

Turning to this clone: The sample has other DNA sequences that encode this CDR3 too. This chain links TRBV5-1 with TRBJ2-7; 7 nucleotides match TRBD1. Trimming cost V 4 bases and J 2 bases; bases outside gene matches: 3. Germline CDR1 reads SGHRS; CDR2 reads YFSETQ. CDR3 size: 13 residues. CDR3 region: CASSGQGAYEQYF. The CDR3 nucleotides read TGCGCCAGCAGCGGGCAGGGGGCCTACGAGCAGTACTTC.

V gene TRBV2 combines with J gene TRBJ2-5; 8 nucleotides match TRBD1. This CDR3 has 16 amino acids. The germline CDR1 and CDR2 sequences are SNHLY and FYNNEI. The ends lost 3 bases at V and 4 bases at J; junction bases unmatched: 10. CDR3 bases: TGTGCCAGCAGTGAGTTTCAGGGGGCCAGGGCAGAGACCCAGTACTTC. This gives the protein CASSEFQGARAETQYF.

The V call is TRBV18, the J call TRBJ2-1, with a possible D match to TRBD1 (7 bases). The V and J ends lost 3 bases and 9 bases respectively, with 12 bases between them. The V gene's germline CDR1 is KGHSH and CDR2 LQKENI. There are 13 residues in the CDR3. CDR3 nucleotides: TGTGCCAGCTCACCGGGGGGACAGACTGAGCAGTTCTTC. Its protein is CASSPGGQTEQFF.

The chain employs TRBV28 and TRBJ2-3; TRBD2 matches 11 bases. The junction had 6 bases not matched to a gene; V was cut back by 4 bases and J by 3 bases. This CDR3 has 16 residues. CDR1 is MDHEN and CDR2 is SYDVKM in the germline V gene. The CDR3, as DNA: TGTGCCAGCAGTTCTCATAGCGGGGGGGCTACAGATACGCAGTATTTT. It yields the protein CASSSHSGGATDTQYF.

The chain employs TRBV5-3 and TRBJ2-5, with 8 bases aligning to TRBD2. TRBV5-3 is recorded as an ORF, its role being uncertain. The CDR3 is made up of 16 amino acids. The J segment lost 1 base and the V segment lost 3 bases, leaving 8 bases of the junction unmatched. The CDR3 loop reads CARSSPGTRPQETQYF. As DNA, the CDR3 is TGTGCCAGAAGCTCACCGGGGACTAGACCCCAAGAGACCCAGTACTTC.

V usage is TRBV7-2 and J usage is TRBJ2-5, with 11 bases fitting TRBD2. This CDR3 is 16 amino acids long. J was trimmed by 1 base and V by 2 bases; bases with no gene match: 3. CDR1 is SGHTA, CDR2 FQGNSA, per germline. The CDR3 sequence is CASSLLAGGFQETQYF. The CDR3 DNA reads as TGTGCCAGCAGCTTACTAGCGGGGGGCTTCCAAGAGACCCAGTACTTC. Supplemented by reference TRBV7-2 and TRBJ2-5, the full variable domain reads GAGVSQSPSNKVTEKGKDVELRCDPISGHTALYWYRQSLGQGLEFLIYFQGNSAPDKSGLPSDRFSAERTGGSVSTLTIQRTQQEDSAVYLCASSLLAGGFQETQYFGPGTRLLVL.

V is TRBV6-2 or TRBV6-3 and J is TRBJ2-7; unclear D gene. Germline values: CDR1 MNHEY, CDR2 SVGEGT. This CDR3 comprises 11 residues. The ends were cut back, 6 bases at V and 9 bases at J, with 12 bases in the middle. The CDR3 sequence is CASSHTVRQYF. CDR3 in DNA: TGTGCCAGCAGCCACACCGTAAGGCAGTACTTC.

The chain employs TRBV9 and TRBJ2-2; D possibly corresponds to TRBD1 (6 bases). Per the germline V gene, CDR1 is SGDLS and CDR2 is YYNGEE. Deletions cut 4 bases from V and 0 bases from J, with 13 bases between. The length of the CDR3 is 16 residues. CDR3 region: CASSSGARANTGELFF. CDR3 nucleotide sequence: TGTGCCAGCAGCTCAGGGGCACGAGCGAACACCGGGGAGCTGTTTTTT.

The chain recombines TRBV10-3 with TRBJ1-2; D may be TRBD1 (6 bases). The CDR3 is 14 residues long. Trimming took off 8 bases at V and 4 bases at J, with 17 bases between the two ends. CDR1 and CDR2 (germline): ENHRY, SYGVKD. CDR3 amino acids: CAIAGEGRGYGYTF. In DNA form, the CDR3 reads TGTGCCATCGCGGGAGAGGGCAGGGGCTATGGCTACACCTTC.

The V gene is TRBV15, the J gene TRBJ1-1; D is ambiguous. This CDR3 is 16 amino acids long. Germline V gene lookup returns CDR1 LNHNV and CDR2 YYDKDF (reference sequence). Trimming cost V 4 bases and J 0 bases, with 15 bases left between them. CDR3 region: CATSNVGVELNTEAFF. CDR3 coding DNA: TGTGCCACCAGCAACGTCGGGGTAGAACTGAACACTGAAGCTTTCTTT.

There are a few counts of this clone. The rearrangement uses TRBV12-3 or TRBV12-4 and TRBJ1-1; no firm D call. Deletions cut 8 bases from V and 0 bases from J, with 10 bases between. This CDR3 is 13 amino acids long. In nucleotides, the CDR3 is TGTGCCAGCCAAAGGGAGGTGAACACTGAAGCTTTCTTT. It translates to CASQREVNTEAFF.

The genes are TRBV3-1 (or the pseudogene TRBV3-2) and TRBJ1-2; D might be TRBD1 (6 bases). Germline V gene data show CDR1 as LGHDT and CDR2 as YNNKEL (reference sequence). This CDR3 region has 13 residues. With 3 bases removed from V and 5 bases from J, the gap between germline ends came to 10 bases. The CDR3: CASSHRTGYGYTF. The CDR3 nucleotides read TGTGCCAGCAGCCACCGAACAGGGTATGGCTACACCTTC.

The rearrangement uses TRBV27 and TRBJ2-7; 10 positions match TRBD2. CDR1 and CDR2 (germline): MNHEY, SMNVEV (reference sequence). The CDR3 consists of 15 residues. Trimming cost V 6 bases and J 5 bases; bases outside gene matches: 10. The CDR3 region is CASRYGLAGAHEQYF. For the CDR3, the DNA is TGTGCCAGCAGGTACGGGCTAGCGGGGGCCCACGAGCAGTACTTC.

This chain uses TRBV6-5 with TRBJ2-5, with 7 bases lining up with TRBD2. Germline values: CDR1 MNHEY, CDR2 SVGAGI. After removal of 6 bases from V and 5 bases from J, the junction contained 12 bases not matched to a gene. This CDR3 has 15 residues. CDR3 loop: CASRRDYTRGETQYF. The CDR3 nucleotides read TGTGCCAGCAGGAGGGACTATACTCGGGGGGAGACCCAGTACTTC.

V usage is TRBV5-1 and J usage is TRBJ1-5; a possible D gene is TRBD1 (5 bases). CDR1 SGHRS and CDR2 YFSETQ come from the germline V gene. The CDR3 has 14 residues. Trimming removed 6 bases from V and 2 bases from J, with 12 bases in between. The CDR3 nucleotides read TGCGCCAGCACGGCAGGGTCTGGCAATCAGCCCCAGCATTTT. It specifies CASTAGSGNQPQHF. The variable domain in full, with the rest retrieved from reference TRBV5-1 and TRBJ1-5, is KAGVTQTPRYLIKTRGQQVTLSCSPISGHRSVSWYQQTPGQGLQFLFEYFSETQRNKGNFPGRFSGRQFSNSRSEMNVSTLELGDSALYLCASTAGSGNQPQHFGDGTRLSIL.

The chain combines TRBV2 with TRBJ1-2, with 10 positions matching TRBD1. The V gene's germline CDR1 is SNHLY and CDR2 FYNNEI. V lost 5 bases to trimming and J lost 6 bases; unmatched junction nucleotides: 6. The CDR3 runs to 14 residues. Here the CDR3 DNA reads TGTGCCAGCAGTCATGGACAGGGGGTCGATGGCTACACCTTC. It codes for CASSHGQGVDGYTF.